A selection of T cell receptor beta chains follows, all from one sample in a study of vaccination and CD4 T cells after COVID-19. TCRdb reprocessed the PCR reads via MiXCR and lists one record per CDR3 protein. There are fewer than 15,000 distinct CDR3 sequences in the sample; 28% occur only once, and approximately 15% lies in the top ten. No antigen has been identified for these receptors. Specimen: cultured CD4+ T cells from blood. Receptors originate from a human donor with COVID-19. The CDR3 runs from the conserved cysteine through the conserved F or W. The order of the fields is D gene, clone size, V gene, J gene, CDR3 DNA, CDR3 protein. The D gene is left open where the match is weak. Clone size is not always given. Where it is, it says once, few, many or a class for expanded clones.

d_call: -
clone_size: -
v_call: TRBV18
j_call: TRBJ1-2
cdr3_nt: TGTGCCAGCTCAGCCATAGGGACACCATATGGCTACACCTTC
cdr3_aa: CASSAIGTPYGYTF

d_call: -
clone_size: -
v_call: TRBV5-4
j_call: TRBJ2-3
cdr3_nt: TGTGCCAGCAGCTTGACAGGGTCGGATACGCAGTATTTT
cdr3_aa: CASSLTGSDTQYF

d_call: TRBD2
clone_size: once
v_call: TRBV11-2
j_call: TRBJ2-7
cdr3_nt: TGTACCAGCAGCGTAAGCGGGGGGGCCTACGAGCAGTACTTC
cdr3_aa: CTSSVSGGAYEQYF

d_call: TRBD1
clone_size: -
v_call: TRBV7-2
j_call: TRBJ1-2
cdr3_nt: TGTGCCAGCAGCCAAGCGTTACTCGGACAGGGGGCTGTTCCCTATGGCTACACCTTC
cdr3_aa: CASSQALLGQGAVPYGYTF

d_call: TRBD1
clone_size: -
v_call: TRBV12-3/TRBV12-4
j_call: TRBJ1-5
cdr3_nt: TGTGCCAGCAGTCGAGACAGGGCCCGAAATCAGCCCCAGCATTTT
cdr3_aa: CASSRDRARNQPQHF

d_call: TRBD1
clone_size: -
v_call: TRBV2
j_call: TRBJ2-2
cdr3_nt: TGTGCCAGCACTTCGACAGGGTCGGTCGGGGAGCTGTTTTTT
cdr3_aa: CASTSTGSVGELFF

d_call: -
clone_size: few
v_call: TRBV7-8
j_call: TRBJ2-1
cdr3_nt: TGTGCCAGCAGCCAAGGGCTCACGAGCTCCTACAATGAGCAGTTCTTC
cdr3_aa: CASSQGLTSSYNEQFF

d_call: -
clone_size: once
v_call: TRBV9
j_call: TRBJ2-3
cdr3_nt: TGTGCCAGCAGCGTATTGACCCCAGGCACAGATACGCAGTATTTT
cdr3_aa: CASSVLTPGTDTQYF

d_call: -
clone_size: few
v_call: TRBV7-9
j_call: TRBJ2-7
cdr3_nt: TGTGCCAGCAGCCCCTGGGGACTGCAATCCTACGAGCAGTACTTC
cdr3_aa: CASSPWGLQSYEQYF

d_call: -
clone_size: few
v_call: TRBV30
j_call: TRBJ1-5
cdr3_nt: TGTGCCTCCTACCGACAGGTGGGCAATCAGCCCCAGCATTTT
cdr3_aa: CASYRQVGNQPQHF

d_call: -
clone_size: few
v_call: TRBV18
j_call: TRBJ1-5
cdr3_nt: TGTGCCAGCTCACCGAGACAGGACAATCAGCCCCAGCATTTT
cdr3_aa: CASSPRQDNQPQHF

d_call: -
clone_size: few
v_call: TRBV6-5
j_call: TRBJ2-3
cdr3_nt: TGTGCCAGCAGTTACCTGGGGACGCCTACAGATACGCAGTATTTT
cdr3_aa: CASSYLGTPTDTQYF

d_call: TRBD1
clone_size: -
v_call: TRBV20-1
j_call: TRBJ2-7
cdr3_nt: TGCAGTGCTAACCCACACCCAGACAGGGCCAGGCACGAGCAGTACTTC
cdr3_aa: CSANPHPDRARHEQYF

d_call: -
clone_size: -
v_call: TRBV7-2
j_call: TRBJ1-6
cdr3_nt: TGTGCCAGCAGCTTAGGGGTAACCCTCCACTTT
cdr3_aa: CASSLGVTLHF

d_call: -
clone_size: -
v_call: TRBV5-1
j_call: TRBJ2-1
cdr3_nt: TGCGCCAGCAGCCAAGGACAGAGAGCCTACAATGAGCAGTTCTTC
cdr3_aa: CASSQGQRAYNEQFF

d_call: TRBD1
clone_size: medium-sized
v_call: TRBV6-1
j_call: TRBJ1-5
cdr3_nt: TGTGCCAGCACCAGAGGACAGGGCGTAAATCAGCCCCAGCATTTT
cdr3_aa: CASTRGQGVNQPQHF

d_call: TRBD1
clone_size: -
v_call: TRBV20-1
j_call: TRBJ1-4
cdr3_nt: TGCAGTGCTGACAGGGAGGGGAATGAAAAACTGTTTTTT
cdr3_aa: CSADREGNEKLFF

d_call: -
clone_size: few
v_call: TRBV6-1
j_call: TRBJ1-1
cdr3_nt: TGTGCCAGCAGCTTCGGGCCGAGAGGAGGGAACACTGAAGCTTTCTTT
cdr3_aa: CASSFGPRGGNTEAFF

d_call: TRBD1
clone_size: -
v_call: TRBV4-1
j_call: TRBJ2-3
cdr3_nt: TGCGCCAGCAGCCAAGATCTTACAGGGGCAGATACGCAGTATTTT
cdr3_aa: CASSQDLTGADTQYF

d_call: TRBD2
clone_size: medium-sized
v_call: TRBV15
j_call: TRBJ2-5
cdr3_nt: TGTGCCACCAGCAGAGATCTTAGCGGGGCTCTCCAAGAGACCCAGTACTTC
cdr3_aa: CATSRDLSGALQETQYF

d_call: -
clone_size: few
v_call: TRBV2
j_call: TRBJ1-6
cdr3_nt: TGTGCCAGCAGTGAAAGGACAAGCGATTCACCCCTCCACTTT
cdr3_aa: CASSERTSDSPLHF

d_call: TRBD2
clone_size: -
v_call: TRBV6-5
j_call: TRBJ2-7
cdr3_nt: TGTGCCAGCAGTTACTCGCGTAGCGGGGGCCTCTACGAGCAGTACTTC
cdr3_aa: CASSYSRSGGLYEQYF

d_call: -
clone_size: once
v_call: TRBV6-2/TRBV6-3
j_call: TRBJ2-7
cdr3_nt: TGTGCCAGCCTCAGCCGCTCCTACGAGCAGTACTTC
cdr3_aa: CASLSRSYEQYF

d_call: -
clone_size: medium-sized
v_call: TRBV7-8
j_call: TRBJ1-2
cdr3_nt: TGTGCCAGCAGCCAAGAACAGGGCGGAGACTATGGCTACACCTTC
cdr3_aa: CASSQEQGGDYGYTF

d_call: -
clone_size: -
v_call: TRBV6-1
j_call: TRBJ1-1
cdr3_nt: TGTGCCAGCAGCACCTCCGGACCACCTTTGGAAGCTTTCTTT
cdr3_aa: CASSTSGPPLEAFF